This T cell receptor beta chain was recorded in a study of vaccination effects on CD4 cells after COVID-19. Remarks on this clone: The antigen remains unidentified.

Here immunoSEQ multiplex PCR was the method, and the copy in TCRdb shows in-frame clones only, minus some. The data contain just under 65,000 clones, roughly 75% of them singletons. The CDR3 sequence is 13 residues long. Trimming stripped 2 bases from V and 4 bases from J, with 8 bases between. Germline CDR1 and CDR2: MDHEN and SYDVKM. Sequencing in the ViraFEST assay came after antigen-specific CD4+ T cells had been expanded with viral peptide pools, which were used to stimulate PBMC. Culture lasted about ten days before CD4+ T cell isolation. Testing of the vaccine recipients showed negative nucleocapsid antibodies and no prior SARS-CoV-2 infection.

The receptor was derived from a human donor who received a COVID-19 vaccine. The rearrangement links TRBV28 to TRBJ2-5, with no clear D. The material was CD4+ T cells from PBMCs cultured with HCoV-OC43 spike peptides, obtained before COVID-19 vaccination. Noted subset: HCoV-OC43 spike overlapping peptide pool stimulation. CDR3 sequence reads: CASSLASVETQYF. The CDR3 DNA follows: TGTGCCAGCAGTTTAGCGTCGGTAGAGACCCAGTACTTC.